A single sample gave rise to the 16 T cell receptor beta chains below, sequenced in a study of CD8+ T cells in alopecia areata. Extraction and reverse transcription of RNA yielded cDNA as the sequencing template. The protocol was immunoSEQ multiplex PCR, while the TCRdb copy is restricted to in-frame clones and leaves out a portion. The top ten clones hold around 10% of a sample with roughly 100,000 clones, around 84% of them seen once. Treatment reported: oral pan-JAK inhibitor, 5-10 mg twice daily. The sample in question was CD8+ T cells sorted from blood, obtained at week 34, from a patient treated with tofacitinib. The receptor set was obtained from a human donor with alopecia areata.

Comment on this clone: Other nucleotide sequences in the sample specify the same CDR3. Written as DNA, the CDR3 is TGTGCCAGCATTGGGGGCGGGAACACAGATACGCAGTATTTT. As protein: CASIGGGNTDTQYF. The chain joins TRBV27 to TRBJ2-3; D may correspond to TRBD1 or TRBD2 (6 bases each). Looked up from germline, CDR1 is MNHEY and CDR2 is SMNVEV (reference sequence). V lost 7 bases to trimming and J lost 2 bases, with 13 bases between them. The CDR3 sequence is 14 residues long.

V usage is TRBV14 and J usage is TRBJ2-1, with D unresolved. V was shortened by 2 bases and J by 3 bases, with 5 bases between the two germline ends. Germline assignment: CDR1 SGHDN and CDR2 FVKESK. The CDR3 runs to 13 residues. The CDR3 protein is CASSQLRYNEQFF. CDR3 in DNA: TGTGCCAGCAGCCAACTTCGCTACAATGAGCAGTTCTTC. Using reference TRBV14 and TRBJ2-1 for the parts outside the CDR3, the full variable domain is EAGVTQFPSHSVIEKGQTVTLRCDPISGHDNLYWYRRVMGKEIKFLLHFVKESKQDESGMPNNRFLAERTGGTYSTLKVQPAELEDSGVYFCASSQLRYNEQFFGPGTRLTVL.

The rearrangement links TRBV9 to TRBJ2-7, with 8 positions matching TRBD1. The trim removed 2 bases at V and 3 bases at J, leaving 7 bases unmatched. The CDR3 totals 15 residues. Germline lookup yields CDR1 SGDLS and CDR2 YYNGEE. CDR3 loop: CASSVGQGAIYEQYF. The CDR3 DNA is TGTGCCAGCAGCGTCGGACAGGGTGCGATCTACGAGCAGTACTTC. The full variable domain, with the rest looked up from reference TRBV9 and TRBJ2-7, is DSGVTQTPKHLITATGQRVTLRCSPRSGDLSVYWYQQSLDQGLQFLIQYYNGEERAKGNILERFSAQQFPDLHSELNLSSLELGDSALYFCASSVGQGAIYEQYFGPGTRLTVT.

The V call is TRBV7-9, the J call TRBJ2-3; D is unresolved. The CDR3 is made up of 14 amino acids. Trimming removed 1 base at V and 0 bases at J, with 5 bases between. CDR1 is SEHNR and CDR2 is FQNEAQ in the germline V gene (reference sequence). This chain's CDR3 is CASSLDSSTDTQYF. The CDR3, as DNA: TGTGCCAGCAGCTTAGACAGCAGCACAGATACGCAGTATTTT. Full variable domain (outside the CDR3, taken from reference TRBV7-9 and TRBJ2-3): DTGVSQNPRHKITKRGQNVTFRCDPISEHNRLYWYRQTLGQGPEFLTYFQNEAQLEKSRLLSDRFSAERPKGSFSTLEIQRTEQGDSAMYLCASSLDSSTDTQYFGPGTRLTVL.

The gene calls are TRBV5-4 and TRBJ2-1, with 8 bases fitting TRBD2. From germline, CDR1 is SGHNT and CDR2 YYREEE (reference sequence). The CDR3 extends over 13 amino acids. V gave up 4 bases and J gave up 12 bases; unmatched junction bases: 9. The CDR3 DNA reads as TGTGCCAGCAGCCAAACTAGCGGCGAATTGCAGTTCTTC. Protein: CASSQTSGELQFF. The full variable domain, its missing parts supplied by reference TRBV5-4 and TRBJ2-1, is ETGVTQSPTHLIKTRGQQVTLRCSSQSGHNTVSWYQQALGQGPQFIFQYYREEENGRGNFPPRFSGLQFPNYSSELNVNALELDDSALYLCASSQTSGELQFFGPGTRLTVL.

The rearrangement joins TRBV7-9 to TRBJ1-2, with TRBD1 as a possible D gene (6 bases). V lost 7 bases and J 4 bases, leaving 16 bases between the germline ends. Germline loops: CDR1 SEHNR, CDR2 FQNEAQ (reference sequence). This CDR3 has 14 residues. CDR3 in amino acids: CASTPGAPGYGYTF. Here the CDR3 DNA reads TGTGCCAGCACCCCGGGGGCGCCGGGCTATGGCTACACCTTC.

The chain links TRBV4-1 to TRBJ2-3; 13 bases line up with TRBD2. Germline CDR1 MGHRA, CDR2 YSYEKL. This CDR3 has 17 amino acids. J lost 3 bases, V lost 1 base, and 4 bases had no gene match. CDR3 region: CASSQGAGLAGTDTQYF. The DNA for the CDR3 is TGCGCCAGCAGCCAAGGGGCGGGACTAGCGGGAACAGATACGCAGTATTTT.

The chain joins TRBV6-1 to TRBJ1-1; 7 nucleotides align to TRBD1. Germline-derived CDR1 and CDR2 are MNHNS and SASEGT. The junction had 7 bases not matched to a gene; V was cut back by 4 bases and J by 5 bases. This CDR3 is 14 amino acids long. The CDR3 nucleotides read TGTGCCAGCAGTGCCCGGGACAGTCTTACTGAAGCTTTCTTT. It is translated as CASSARDSLTEAFF.

The rearrangement links TRBV30 to TRBJ2-7; 7 positions match TRBD2. Germline CDR1 and CDR2: GTSNPN and SVGIG (reference sequence). With 5 bases clipped from V and 3 bases from J, the junction kept 4 bases outside the gene matches. The CDR3 covers 12 residues. CDR3 sequence: CAWATSIYEQYF. Here the CDR3 DNA reads TGTGCCTGGGCGACTAGCATCTACGAGCAGTACTTC.

This sequence joins TRBV29-1 and TRBJ1-5, with 10 bases lining up with TRBD1. The J segment lost 7 bases and the V segment lost 4 bases, leaving 1 base of the junction unmatched. CDR3 length equals 12 residues. CDR1 is SQVTM and CDR2 is ANQGSEA in the germline V gene. CDR3 sequence: CSVGQGAQPQHF. For the CDR3, the DNA is TGCAGCGTTGGACAGGGGGCACAGCCCCAGCATTTT.

The chain employs TRBV7-8 and TRBJ2-3, with 9 bases aligning to TRBD2. Germline V CDR1 and CDR2: SGHVS, FQNEAQ. J lost 0 bases, V lost 3 bases, and 4 bases had no gene match. The CDR3 has 16 amino acids. This CDR3 is CASSLGLAASTDTQYF. The CDR3 DNA reads TGTGCCAGCAGCTTGGGACTAGCAGCTAGCACAGATACGCAGTATTTT.

The rearrangement uses TRBV29-1 and TRBJ1-1; TRBD1 might be the D (5 bases). Germline V lookup: CDR1 SQVTM, CDR2 ANQGSEA. V dropped 5 bases and J dropped 5 bases, with 15 bases sitting between them. CDR3 length equals 13 residues. In DNA, the CDR3 is TGCAGCGTTCTTACAGGAGGTTCAACTGAAGCTTTCTTT. Translation gives CSVLTGGSTEAFF.

The rearrangement uses TRBV2 and TRBJ2-3; 10 nucleotides agree with TRBD2. J was trimmed by 0 bases and V by 6 bases; bases with no gene match: 6. The CDR3 runs to 16 residues. The germline V gene encodes CDR1 SNHLY and CDR2 FYNNEI. CDR3 residues: CASSFRTSGSTDTQYF. In DNA, the CDR3 is TGTGCCAGCAGCTTCCGGACTAGCGGTAGCACAGATACGCAGTATTTT.

This chain uses TRBV5-1 with TRBJ2-3; the match to TRBD1 covers 7 bases. Trimming cost V 4 bases and J 1 base; bases outside gene matches: 3. The CDR3 is 14 amino acids. CDR1 is SGHRS, CDR2 YFSETQ, per germline. The CDR3: CASSRGTGTDTQYF. The CDR3 DNA sequence: TGCGCCAGCAGCCGAGGGACAGGCACAGATACGCAGTATTTT.

The DNA of the CDR3 is TGCGCCAGCAGCCAAGAGGAGGGAGAGGATGAGCAGTTCTTC. Translation: CASSQEEGEDEQFF. This chain connects TRBV4-1 to TRBJ2-1, with a possible D match to TRBD2 (6 bases). The CDR3 contains 14 residues. Germline V gives CDR1 MGHRA, CDR2 YSYEKL. V gave up 0 bases and J gave up 8 bases, with 11 bases separating them.

This chain joins TRBV30 and TRBJ2-7, with D unresolved. Germline V gene sequence: CDR1 GTSNPN, CDR2 SVGIG (reference sequence). The ends were cut back, 5 bases at V and 6 bases at J, with 14 bases in the middle. CDR3 size: 12 residues. Here the CDR3 reads CAWGVGPLEQYF. CDR3 nucleotides: TGTGCCTGGGGGGTAGGGCCCCTCGAGCAGTACTTC.